The clone carrying this T cell receptor (beta chain) has a handful of counts. Its antigen is unknown. The CDR3 loop spans 17 amino acids. Per the germline V gene, CDR1 is SGHDT and CDR2 is YYEEEE. V lost 1 base to trimming and J lost 6 bases; unmatched junction nucleotides: 11. The entry originates in a study of cytomegalovirus exposure and HLA in healthy donors. Use of 60 Vbeta and 13 Jbeta primers characterized the PCR. Assay used: immunoSEQ multiplex PCR; TCRdb lists only in-frame clones, some missing. The sample consists of around 130,000 clones, 74% of them appearing once. Study-level results: Across donors, sequencing depth was assumed by presence/absence analyses to be roughly uniform. It was in a later analysis that TCR association rates were seen to vary by HLA locus, highest for DRB1 and lowest for HLA-C. An Asian-associated ancestry cluster reportedly showed fewer N-insertions than the roughly 670-donor mean in a later analysis. Later analysis identified several of the most significant clusters that appeared linked to common viral pathogens.

Sequences were obtained from PBMCs. This receptor was identified in a man in his forties in good health and CMV-seropositive. The chain combines TRBV5-6 with TRBJ1-5; 9 bases line up with TRBD1. The CDR3 reads CASSLNSGTGLGQPQHF. The DNA of the CDR3 is TGTGCCAGCAGCTTGAATTCGGGGACAGGGTTAGGTCAGCCCCAGCATTTT.